These 4 T cell receptor beta chains came from one sample sequenced in a study of response to subunit inactivated influenza vaccine. TCRdb itself ran the RT-PCR reads through MiXCR, one entry per CDR3 protein. The data hold around 320,000 distinct CDR3 sequences, with 22% observed a single time. This specimen consisted of PBMCs from blood, obtained roughly 20 months after vaccination. All receptors come from a man between 45 and 75 years old who received an inactivated influenza vaccine.

The chain combines TRBV12-3 or TRBV12-4 with TRBJ2-1, with 9 bases matching TRBD2. The ends lost 6 bases at V and 5 bases at J; junction bases unmatched: 14. The CDR3 extends over 17 amino acids. The CDR3 sequence: CASSPLTRTSDHNEQFF. The CDR3 nucleotides read TGTGCCAGCAGCCCATTGACTAGGACTAGCGATCACAATGAGCAGTTCTTC.

This clonotype was detected many times. CDR3 DNA: TGTGCCAGCAGTTTCTGGGGAAAGGGCACTGAAGCTTTCTTT. As protein: CASSFWGKGTEAFF. The chain employs TRBV12-3 or TRBV12-4 and TRBJ1-1; D is unclear. Trimming cost V 3 bases and J 4 bases, with 12 bases left between them. This CDR3 has 14 amino acids.

Written as DNA, the CDR3 is TGTGCCAGCAGCTTAGAAAGGACGGACCATAACACTGAAGCTTTCTTT. Protein sequence: CASSLERTDHNTEAFF. The chain couples TRBV7-9 to TRBJ1-1; D is unclear. There are 16 residues in the CDR3. V shed 1 base and J shed 2 bases, with 14 bases lying between them. From germline, CDR1 is SEHNR and CDR2 FQNEAQ (reference sequence).

This clonotype was counted ten times or more. Written as DNA, the CDR3 is TGTGCCAGCAGCGCCCTCCTCGGCCGTCCTCTACTCCACTTT. It translates to CASSALLGRPLLHF. The chain carries TRBV12-3 or TRBV12-4 and TRBJ1-6; unclear D gene. This CDR3 spans 14 amino acids. V shed 6 bases and J shed 16 bases, with 22 bases lying between them.